The 19 T cell receptor beta chains listed next were all sequenced from one sample in a study of blood T cell repertoires in COVID-19. Assay used: immunoSEQ multiplex PCR; TCRdb lists only in-frame clones, some missing. The sample holds hundreds of thousands of clones; 70% to 90% are singletons and the top ten take roughly a sixth. Sequencing input: PBMCs or T cells enriched from blood (not recorded which). The receptors originated from a man aged 18 to 35 who had recovered from COVID-19.

This clone occurred once. This chain connects TRBV5-4 to TRBJ2-7, with 11 bases lining up with TRBD2. V shed 7 bases and J 6 bases; nucleotides not matched to a gene: 9. This CDR3 region has 14 residues. Germline assignment: CDR1 SGHNT and CDR2 YYREEE (reference sequence). The CDR3 loop is CASRRSGGAGEQYF. The CDR3 nucleotides are TGTGCCAGCCGGCGTAGCGGGGGGGCGGGCGAGCAGTACTTC.

The V and J genes are TRBV7-2 and TRBJ1-5, with D hard to call. The germline CDR1 and CDR2 sequences are SGHTA and FQGNSA. V lost 1 base and J lost 0, with 10 bases in between. The CDR3 is 16 amino acids. DNA for the CDR3: TGTGCCAGCAGCTTAGGGAACAGCTATAGCAATCAGCCCCAGCATTTT. Amino acid sequence: CASSLGNSYSNQPQHF.

The table lists this clone with a few counts. Germline and junction disagree at one end, which may indicate a read error. The J gene is TRBJ2-7, the V gene TRBV6-5; no clear D. Germline-derived CDR1 and CDR2 are MNHEY and SVGAGI. The CDR3 is made up of 15 amino acids. CDR3 residues: CASSFRQASSYEQYF. The DNA of the CDR3 is TGTGCCAGTAGTTTTAGGCAGGCCAGCTCCTACGAGCAGTACTTC.

This sequence joins TRBV27 and TRBJ2-3; TRBD2 is a possible D gene (7 bases). Germline CDR1 is MNHEY and CDR2 is SMNVEV (reference sequence). CDR3 length: 15 amino acids. Between the trimmed V and J ends, which lost 5 bases and 2 bases, there was a span of 14 bases. DNA for the CDR3: TGTGCCAGCAGTCCAAGGGGGGGGGCCACAGATACGCAGTATTTT. Translation: CASSPRGGATDTQYF.

The chain carries TRBV28 and TRBJ2-1; the D gene is possibly TRBD2 (5 bases). Trimming cost V 4 bases and J 4 bases, with 11 bases left between them. CDR3 length: 14 amino acids. Germline-derived CDR1 and CDR2 are MDHEN and SYDVKM. The DNA of the CDR3 is TGTGCCAGCAGTTGGAGGACCTCATACAATGAGCAGTTCTTC. Its protein is CASSWRTSYNEQFF.

The rearrangement uses TRBV5-8 and TRBJ2-3; 10 bases are a match to TRBD2. The CDR3 runs 19 residues. Germline V gene data show CDR1 as SGHTS and CDR2 as YDEGEE. J was trimmed by 6 bases and V by 4 bases; bases with no gene match: 20. The CDR3 coding sequence is TGTGCCAGCAGCCGATTATCAGCGGGGGGGCTGGTCGGATCGGATACGCAGTATTTT. Amino acids: CASSRLSAGGLVGSDTQYF.

The rearrangement joins TRBV12-3 or TRBV12-4 to TRBJ1-2; the match to TRBD1 covers 7 bases. The CDR3 spans 13 residues. V shed 3 bases and J 4 bases; nucleotides not matched to a gene: 2. This CDR3 reads CASSFDRAYGYTF. For the CDR3, the DNA is TGTGCCAGCAGTTTCGACAGGGCCTATGGCTACACCTTC.

The sample holds one count of this clone. V usage is TRBV3-1 (or the pseudogene TRBV3-2) and J usage is TRBJ2-1; 7 bases line up with TRBD2. J was trimmed by 2 bases and V by 4 bases; bases with no gene match: 8. Per germline, CDR1 LGHDT and CDR2 YNNKEL (reference sequence). This CDR3 region has 16 residues. CDR3 sequence reads: CASSLRRLAAYNEQFF. The CDR3 DNA sequence: TGTGCCAGCAGCCTCCGGCGGCTAGCGGCCTACAATGAGCAGTTCTTC.

This clone was counted a few times. The chain employs TRBV5-4 and TRBJ2-7; a possible D gene is TRBD1 (5 bases). The CDR3 spans 15 residues. Between the trimmed V and J ends, which lost 2 bases and 1 base, there was a span of 13 bases. Germline CDR1 is SGHNT and CDR2 is YYREEE (reference sequence). The CDR3 DNA is TGTGCCAGCAGCTTTCAGACAGAGCTTTCCTACGAGCAGTACTTC. Translated, it gives CASSFQTELSYEQYF.

In this sample, this clone turned up a few times. V gene TRBV28 combines with J gene TRBJ2-5, with 11 positions matching TRBD2. This CDR3 contains 17 residues. V lost 6 bases to trimming and J lost 1 base; unmatched junction nucleotides: 10. CDR1 MDHEN and CDR2 SYDVKM come from the germline V gene. The chain's CDR3 is CASRRRDGLAGQETQYF. Written as DNA, the CDR3 is TGTGCCAGCAGGCGGAGGGATGGACTAGCGGGCCAAGAGACCCAGTACTTC.

The CDR3: CATSTGGAGSPLHF. CDR3 nucleotides: TGTGCCACCTCGACAGGGGGCGCAGGATCACCCCTCCACTTT. J is TRBJ1-6 and V is TRBV24-1; 10 nucleotides agree with TRBD1. This CDR3 has 14 residues. The junction had 8 bases not matched to a gene; V was cut back by 9 bases and J by 10 bases. Germline CDR1 and CDR2: KGHDR and SFDVKD.

The chain joins TRBV6-5 to TRBJ1-1; D unclear. In germline, CDR1 is MNHEY, CDR2 SVGAGI. The CDR3 length is 13 residues. Trimming took off 7 bases at V and 4 bases at J, with 13 bases between the two ends. CDR3 residues: CASTRWRATEAFF. CDR3 bases: TGTGCCAGCACCAGGTGGCGGGCCACTGAAGCTTTCTTT.

The chain recombines TRBV27 with TRBJ1-1; D might be TRBD1 (6 bases). The V end was cut by 2 bases, the J end by 5 bases, with 18 bases between. This CDR3 is 16 amino acids long. Germline assignment: CDR1 MNHEY and CDR2 SMNVEV (reference sequence). The DNA for the CDR3 is TGTGCCAGCAGTTTAGAGGCAGGGGCTGGGTGGACTGAAGCTTTCTTT. It yields the protein CASSLEAGAGWTEAFF.

The genes are TRBV30 and TRBJ2-5; a weak D match, TRBD2 (5 bases). CDR3 length: 15 amino acids. Trimming took off 5 bases at V and 4 bases at J, with 20 bases between the two ends. CDR1 and CDR2 from the germline V gene are GTSNPN and SVGIG (reference sequence). CDR3 sequence: CAWGEGRGIRETQYF. The CDR3, as DNA: TGTGCCTGGGGTGAGGGTCGTGGTATTCGAGAGACCCAGTACTTC.

The chain has TRBV19 and TRBJ2-1; D remains unclear. This CDR3 contains 14 residues. Germline CDR1 is LNHDA and CDR2 is SQIVND (reference sequence). Trimming removed 3 bases at V and 4 bases at J, with 10 bases between. CDR3 protein: CASSIFTEYNEQFF. The CDR3 nucleotides are TGTGCCAGTAGTATTTTTACCGAGTACAATGAGCAGTTCTTC. The full variable domain, rest sourced from reference TRBV19 and TRBJ2-1, is DGGITQSPKYLFRKEGQNVTLSCEQNLNHDAMYWYRQDPGQGLRLIYYSQIVNDFQKGDIAEGYSVSREKKESFPLTVTSAQKNPTAFYLCASSIFTEYNEQFFGPGTRLTVL.

The rearrangement uses TRBV6-1 and TRBJ1-2; no definite D call. Germline values: CDR1 MNHNS, CDR2 SASEGT. The length of the CDR3 is 15 residues. Trimming removed 1 base from V and 0 bases from J, with 9 bases in between. For the CDR3, the DNA is TGTGCCAGCAGTGAAGTGGGCAGAGCTAACTATGGCTACACCTTC. Translation: CASSEVGRANYGYTF.

The chain has TRBV7-9 and TRBJ2-7; 8 bases are a match to TRBD2. Unmatched junction bases numbered 7, after V lost 5 bases and J lost 4 bases. Germline values: CDR1 SEHNR, CDR2 FQNEAQ (reference sequence). CDR3 size: 14 residues. This CDR3 reads CASSPPAGVYEQYF. The CDR3 nucleotides read TGTGCCAGCAGCCCCCCAGCGGGGGTGTACGAGCAGTACTTC.

The J gene is TRBJ1-6, the V gene TRBV19; D is uncertain. CDR3 length equals 14 residues. CDR1 LNHDA and CDR2 SQIVND come from the germline V gene (reference sequence). V lost 6 bases and J lost 7, with 13 bases in between. CDR3 bases: TGTGCCAGTAGACGGGGAGAGGCGAATTCACCCCTCCACTTT. It encodes CASRRGEANSPLHF.

The V gene is TRBV9, the J gene TRBJ2-1, with TRBD2 matching 8 bases. The V gene's germline CDR1 is SGDLS and CDR2 YYNGEE. Trimming took 0 bases from V and 6 from J; bases not matched to a gene: 5. CDR3 size: 15 residues. CDR3 sequence reads: CASSVGGGPVNEQFF. DNA of the CDR3: TGTGCCAGCAGCGTAGGCGGGGGGCCGGTCAATGAGCAGTTCTTC.